The source of this T cell receptor beta chain is a study of blood T cells in healthy people across ages. Per the germline V gene, CDR1 is MNHEY and CDR2 is SVGAGI. The CDR3 is made up of 13 amino acids. Trimming pared 6 bases from V and 4 bases from J, leaving 13 bases between. Broader study findings: In long-lived donors, naive CD4+ cell counts and diversity exceeded those of aged donors. The study could not conclusively compare naive and antigen-experienced cells, given its unsorted PBMCs.

This clonotype was recorded at least ten times. Antigen: not known. With a J-beta primer mix and a sample-barcoded 5' primer, a second PCR ran about 7 to 12 cycles. TCRdb ran MiXCR on the 5' RACE reads and lists one entry per CDR3 protein. Among around 1,700,000 distinct CDR3 sequences listed, 28% were seen once. The chain couples TRBV6-5 to TRBJ2-7; D could derive from TRBD1 or TRBD2 (6 bases each). The source of this sequence is a woman aged 30 to 39 in good health. The sample comprised blood. The CDR3 spells CASRARGRYEQYF. In DNA form, the CDR3 reads TGTGCCAGCAGAGCGAGGGGGAGGTACGAGCAGTACTTC.